The 21 T cell receptor beta chains below were found in one sample sequenced in a study of blood T cell repertoires in COVID-19. TCRdb keeps only in-frame clones here, not all; method: immunoSEQ multiplex PCR. The sample lists roughly 670,000 clones; 85% to 90% were seen once. Sequencing was carried out using peripheral blood. The receptors originated from a woman under 30 with acute or convalescent COVID-19.

The chain recombines TRBV24-1 with TRBJ1-5; 8 positions match TRBD1. Germline CDR1 and CDR2: KGHDR and SFDVKD. The length of the CDR3 is 15 residues. V was pared by 3 bases and J by 6 bases, with 6 bases of the junction left unmatched. In DNA, the CDR3 is TGTGCCACCAGTGATCCGACAGGGGATAGTCAGCCCCAGCATTTT. The encoded protein is CATSDPTGDSQPQHF.

For this clone: This sample includes further DNA sequences coding for the same CDR3. The chain uses TRBV4-3 and TRBJ2-6, with unresolved D. CDR3 size: 16 residues. Germline V gene data show CDR1 as LGHNA and CDR2 as YSLEER. Between the trimmed V and J ends, which lost 0 bases and 0 bases, there was a span of 6 bases. The CDR3 sequence is CASSQDLSSGANVLTF. The CDR3 DNA is TGCGCCAGCAGCCAAGATCTCAGCTCTGGGGCCAACGTCCTGACTTTC.

The V gene is TRBV2, the J gene TRBJ1-1; a weak D match, TRBD1 (5 bases). The germline gives CDR1 SNHLY, CDR2 FYNNEI. The CDR3 runs to 14 residues. Trimming removed 6 bases from V and 0 bases from J, with 11 bases in between. The CDR3 DNA reads as TGTGCCAGCAGGCTGACAGTAATGAACACTGAAGCTTTCTTT. Translated, it gives CASRLTVMNTEAFF.

The V gene is TRBV10-2, the J gene TRBJ2-5; TRBD2 is a possible D gene (6 bases). CDR3 length: 13 residues. Trimming cost V 3 bases and J 4 bases, with 9 bases left between them. Germline CDR1 and CDR2: WSHSY and SAAADI. CDR3 nucleotide sequence: TGCGCCAGCAGTGATGGGCGGGGAGAGACCCAGTACTTC. This codes for CASSDGRGETQYF.

J is TRBJ1-4 and V is TRBV7-8, with 7 bases aligning to TRBD1. V was clipped by 5 bases and J by 8 bases; unmatched bases: 14. The CDR3 spans 16 residues. In germline, CDR1 is SGHVS, CDR2 FQNEAQ. The CDR3 DNA is TGTGCCAGCAGCCCTAGGGACAGTTGGGGGGTGGAAAAACTGTTTTTT. Translated, it gives CASSPRDSWGVEKLFF.

This rearrangement joins TRBV4-2 to TRBJ2-2; perhaps TRBD2 as D (5 bases). Looked up from germline, CDR1 is LGHNA and CDR2 is YNFKEQ. The CDR3 length is 15 residues. V was trimmed by 0 bases and J by 3 bases, leaving 8 bases between them. CDR3 protein: CASSQDGVDTGELFF. The CDR3, as DNA: TGTGCCAGCAGCCAAGACGGGGTAGACACCGGGGAGCTGTTTTTT.

A single count supports this clone. This chain links TRBV18 with TRBJ1-1; D might be TRBD1 (5 bases). This CDR3 has 14 residues. V lost 4 bases and J 1 base, leaving 10 bases between the germline ends. Per germline, CDR1 KGHSH and CDR2 LQKENI. CDR3 sequence: CASSRKDTNTEAFF. CDR3 in DNA: TGTGCCAGCTCACGAAAGGACACGAACACTGAAGCTTTCTTT.

The genes are TRBV27 and TRBJ1-2; D call uncertain. Germline loops: CDR1 MNHEY, CDR2 SMNVEV (reference sequence). The CDR3 loop spans 15 amino acids. V lost 5 bases and J lost 4, with 17 bases in between. This CDR3 reads CASSPSVERVYGYTF. The CDR3 nucleotides read TGTGCCAGCAGTCCGTCGGTCGAGAGGGTCTATGGCTACACCTTC.

The genes are TRBV9 and TRBJ2-5; 11 nucleotides match TRBD1. The CDR3 consists of 16 residues. V was clipped by 4 bases and J by 2 bases; unmatched bases: 7. CDR1 and CDR2 (germline): SGDLS, YYNGEE. The CDR3 here is CASSTGQGAWQETQYF. DNA for the CDR3: TGTGCCAGCAGCACTGGACAGGGGGCTTGGCAAGAGACCCAGTACTTC. Full variable domain (rest looked up from reference TRBV9 and TRBJ2-5): DSGVTQTPKHLITATGQRVTLRCSPRSGDLSVYWYQQSLDQGLQFLIQYYNGEERAKGNILERFSAQQFPDLHSELNLSSLELGDSALYFCASSTGQGAWQETQYFGPGTRLLVL.

This clone came up once. This sequence joins TRBV5-5 and TRBJ2-3; possible D gene TRBD1, 5 bases. CDR3 length: 15 amino acids. V was pared by 2 bases and J by 3 bases, with 13 bases between. Germline V gene data show CDR1 as SGHKS and CDR2 as YYEKEE (reference sequence). The CDR3 spells CASSFMQGRTDTQYF. Written as DNA, the CDR3 is TGTGCCAGCAGCTTTATGCAGGGTAGGACAGATACGCAGTATTTT.

The chain combines TRBV6-5 with TRBJ1-4; 10 bases fit TRBD1. There are 13 residues in the CDR3. CDR1 is MNHEY and CDR2 is SVGAGI in the germline V gene. V trimming: 6 bases; J trimming: 13 bases; junction bases outside the gene matches: 8. CDR3 sequence reads: CASSGTGERGLFF. CDR3 DNA: TGTGCCAGCAGCGGGACAGGGGAACGAGGACTGTTTTTT.

V is TRBV5-8 and J is TRBJ1-5; D is perhaps TRBD1 (6 bases). Germline V gene lookup returns CDR1 SGHTS and CDR2 YDEGEE. CDR3 size: 13 residues. V gave up 3 bases and J gave up 6 bases, with 10 bases separating them. The CDR3 region has the DNA TGTGCCAGCAGCTCAGGGGAAAGTCAGCCCCAGCATTTT. Protein sequence: CASSSGESQPQHF.

The chain carries TRBV6-2 or TRBV6-3 and TRBJ2-6, with D hard to call. Germline V CDR1 and CDR2: MNHEY, SVGEGT. Trimming took off 2 bases at V and 0 bases at J, with 5 bases between the two ends. The CDR3 spans 15 residues. Here the CDR3 DNA reads TGTGCCAGCAGTTACGGGCACTCTGGGGCCAACGTCCTGACTTTC. This sequence encodes CASSYGHSGANVLTF.

CDR3 in DNA: TGTGCCAGCAGCTTAGTTGGACAGGGACCAAACTATGGCTACACCTTC. Protein product: CASSLVGQGPNYGYTF. The V call is TRBV7-9, the J call TRBJ1-2; 8 positions match TRBD1. V shed 1 base and J 2 bases; nucleotides not matched to a gene: 6. The V gene's germline CDR1 is SEHNR and CDR2 FQNEAQ (reference sequence). The length of the CDR3 is 16 residues.

The rearrangement links TRBV19 to TRBJ1-6; 10 nucleotides align to TRBD1. J lost 10 bases, V lost 9 bases, and 3 bases had no gene match. The CDR3 consists of 12 residues. Looked up from germline, CDR1 is LNHDA and CDR2 is SQIVND (reference sequence). The CDR3 DNA reads as TGTGCCAGCCGGGACAGGGGCTCACCCCTCCACTTT. Amino acid sequence: CASRDRGSPLHF. Filled out from reference TRBV19 and TRBJ1-6, the complete variable domain reads DGGITQSPKYLFRKEGQNVTLSCEQNLNHDAMYWYRQDPGQGLRLIYYSQIVNDFQKGDIAEGYSVSREKKESFPLTVTSAQKNPTAFYLCASRDRGSPLHFGNGTRLTVT.

V and J are TRBV7-9 and TRBJ2-2, with a possible D match to TRBD2 (6 bases). Germline-derived CDR1 and CDR2 are SEHNR and FQNEAQ (reference sequence). V was shortened by 2 bases and J by 2 bases, with 12 bases between the two germline ends. This CDR3 has 16 amino acids. The CDR3, as DNA: TGTGCCAGCAGCTTACGCGGGACGGTTAACACCGGGGAGCTGTTTTTT. Amino acids: CASSLRGTVNTGELFF.

The V call is TRBV19, the J call TRBJ1-1, with a tentative D call TRBD1 (5 bases). CDR3 length: 15 amino acids. Germline CDR1 and CDR2: LNHDA and SQIVND (reference sequence). V was shortened by 7 bases and J by 7 bases, with 22 bases between the two germline ends. CDR3 residues: CASTRKPSSGYEAFF. The CDR3 DNA is TGTGCCAGTACTCGAAAACCCTCCTCAGGGTATGAAGCTTTCTTT.

This clone has only a few counts. The genes are TRBV19 and TRBJ1-1; 10 nucleotides agree with TRBD1. After removal of 6 bases from V and 3 bases from J, the junction contained 7 bases not matched to a gene. From germline, CDR1 is LNHDA and CDR2 SQIVND (reference sequence). The CDR3 contains 15 residues. CDR3 DNA sequence: TGTGCCAGTAGAAGCGGGACAGGGGTTTACACTGAAGCTTTCTTT. It codes for CASRSGTGVYTEAFF.

The J gene is TRBJ2-7, the V gene TRBV21-1; the table's D call, TRBD1, was not checked against the DNA. TRBV21-1 is recorded as a pseudogene. The CDR3 is made up of 17 amino acids. Here the CDR3 reads CASSKGGPDRVQNEQYF. In DNA form, the CDR3 reads TGTGCCAGCAGCAAAGGGGGCCCAGACAGGGTTCAGAACGAGCAGTACTTC.

The gene calls are TRBV19 and TRBJ1-1; TRBD1 matches 7 bases. The germline CDR1 and CDR2 sequences are LNHDA and SQIVND (reference sequence). With V trimmed by 5 bases and J by 3 bases, 6 bases remained unmatched. The CDR3 extends over 14 amino acids. The CDR3 loop reads CASSPRTGDTEAFF. The CDR3 DNA reads TGTGCCAGTAGTCCACGAACAGGGGACACTGAAGCTTTCTTT.

The rearrangement links TRBV4-3 to TRBJ2-3; no clear D. Trimming cost V 0 bases and J 0 bases, with 7 bases left between them. The CDR3 runs to 15 residues. CDR1 and CDR2 from the germline V gene are LGHNA and YSLEER. CDR3 loop: CASSQERSSTDTQYF. In nucleotides, the CDR3 is TGCGCCAGCAGCCAAGAGAGGTCCAGCACAGATACGCAGTATTTT.